A selection of T cell receptor beta chains follows, all from one sample in a study of shared clonotypes between healthy human individuals. Some clones are missing from TCRdb's copy, which holds only in-frame ones; the method was immunoSEQ multiplex PCR. This table holds some 1 million clones, approximately 76% found once. Material: memory CD4+ T cells sorted from blood. The receptors were sampled from a man between 18 and 29 years old in good health. Each CDR3 is given with its conserved first and last residue. D genes are given only for firm matches. The size entry is marked missing in some rows and otherwise reads once, few, many or a size class.

j_gene | len | v_gene | d_gene | abundance | CDR3aa | CDR3nt
TRBJ1-1 | 13 | TRBV7-2 | - | - | CATYTGVNTEAFF | TGTGCCACCTACACGGGAGTGAACACTGAAGCTTTCTTT
TRBJ2-1 | 17 | TRBV4-2 | TRBD2 | - | CASSQDQAAGGGYEQFF | TGTGCCAGCAGCCAAGATCAGGCCGCGGGGGGCGGGTATGAGCAGTTCTTC
TRBJ2-2 | 13 | TRBV13 | - | - | CASSLANTGELFF | TGTGCCAGCAGCTTAGCCAACACCGGGGAGCTGTTTTTT
TRBJ1-5 | 14 | TRBV18 | - | - | CASSPGGTNQPQHF | TGTGCCAGCTCACCGGGGGGCACCAATCAGCCCCAGCATTTT
TRBJ2-3 | 15 | TRBV29-1 | TRBD2 | - | CSVDTSGHSTDTQYF | TGCAGCGTTGATACTAGCGGGCATAGCACAGATACGCAGTATTTT
TRBJ2-7 | 14 | TRBV2 | TRBD1 | - | CASRRQGAKYEQYF | TGTGCCAGCAGGAGACAGGGGGCGAAGTACGAGCAGTACTTC
TRBJ2-1 | 16 | TRBV19 | TRBD2 | - | CASSATTSGRYNEQFF | TGTGCCAGTAGTGCGACAACTAGCGGGCGTTACAATGAGCAGTTCTTC
TRBJ2-5 | 14 | TRBV11-2 | - | - | CASSLVHSQETQYF | TGTGCCAGCAGCTTAGTCCACTCCCAAGAGACCCAGTACTTC
TRBJ1-2 | 14 | TRBV18 | - | few | CASSPSGLDDGYTF | TGTGCCAGCTCACCGTCAGGGTTGGATGATGGCTACACCTTC
TRBJ2-1 | 15 | TRBV5-4 | TRBD2 | - | CASSPGLADYNEQFF | TGTGCCAGCAGCCCGGGACTAGCGGACTACAATGAGCAGTTCTTC
TRBJ2-3 | 16 | TRBV10-2 | - | many | CASRRGGGLSGDTQYF | TGCGCCAGCCGAAGAGGCGGCGGTTTAAGCGGGGATACGCAGTATTTT
TRBJ2-3 | 13 | TRBV2 | - | - | CASSEARLGLQYF | TGTGCCAGCAGTGAAGCGCGATTGGGACTGCAGTATTTT
TRBJ1-6 | 14 | TRBV18 | - | - | CASSPPPENSPLHF | TGTGCCAGCTCACCACCGCCGGAAAATTCACCCCTCCACTTT
TRBJ2-5 | 11 | TRBV20-1 | - | - | CSAPGGETQYF | TGCAGTGCCCCGGGGGGCGAGACCCAGTACTTC
TRBJ1-6 | 18 | TRBV30 | - | - | CAWRREKGSWGQNSPLHF | TGTGCCTGGAGACGGGAAAAAGGCTCATGGGGCCAAAATTCACCCCTCCACTTT
TRBJ1-4 | 13 | TRBV7-6 | - | - | CASSLPPDEKLFF | TGTGCCAGCAGCTTACCGCCCGATGAAAAACTGTTTTTT
TRBJ2-5 | 18 | TRBV11-1 | TRBD1 | once | CASSPAPDRVEPRETQYF | TGTGCCAGCAGCCCAGCCCCGGACAGGGTAGAACCTCGAGAGACCCAGTACTTC
TRBJ2-7 | 16 | TRBV6-6 | - | - | CASSYGVGRLSYEQYF | TGTGCCAGCAGTTACGGCGTGGGGCGGCTCTCCTACGAGCAGTACTTC
TRBJ2-1 | 16 | TRBV15 | TRBD1 | - | CATSSLDRGGYNEQFF | TGTGCCACCAGCAGCCTGGACAGGGGGGGCTACAATGAGCAGTTCTTC
TRBJ1-1 | 15 | TRBV6-5 | - | - | CASGSIGGKGTEAFF | TGTGCCAGCGGGAGCATCGGGGGGAAAGGCACTGAAGCTTTCTTT
TRBJ2-3 | 15 | TRBV5-1 | TRBD2 | - | CASSGGGVGADTQYF | TGCGCCAGCAGCGGGGGAGGGGTTGGAGCAGATACGCAGTATTTT
TRBJ1-5 | 11 | TRBV7-2 | - | few | CASSLQGPQHF | TGTGCCAGCAGCTTACAGGGTCCCCAGCATTTT
TRBJ2-1 | 17 | TRBV7-2 | - | - | CASSLRQGGSSYNEQFF | TGTGCCAGCAGCTTACGACAGGGAGGGAGCTCCTACAATGAGCAGTTCTTC
TRBJ1-1 | 13 | TRBV6-1 | - | few | CASSEKLGTEAFF | TGTGCCAGCAGTGAAAAATTGGGGACTGAAGCTTTCTTT
TRBJ1-5 | 14 | TRBV2 | - | - | CASSRGEGNQPQHF | TGTGCCAGCAGCAGGGGTGAGGGCAATCAGCCCCAGCATTTT
TRBJ2-7 | 13 | TRBV6-5 | TRBD2 | - | CASSPSGGGEQYF | TGTGCCAGCAGCCCCTCGGGCGGGGGCGAGCAGTACTTC
TRBJ1-6 | 12 | TRBV5-6 | - | - | CAAREGNSPLHF | TGTGCCGCCCGGGAGGGTAATTCACCCCTCCACTTT
TRBJ2-7 | 13 | TRBV5-4 | - | - | CASSPGSSYEQYF | TGTGCCAGCAGCCCGGGAAGCTCCTACGAGCAGTACTTC
TRBJ2-1 | 13 | TRBV5-1 | - | few | CASSLRSYNEQFF | TGCGCCAGCAGTCTTAGATCCTACAATGAGCAGTTCTTC
TRBJ1-2 | 13 | TRBV5-4 | - | few | CASSRGQDYGYTF | TGTGCCAGCAGCCGAGGACAAGACTATGGCTACACCTTC
TRBJ2-3 | 13 | TRBV25-1 | TRBD2 | - | CASSGTGTSTLYF | TGTGCCAGCAGTGGTACCGGGACTAGTACGCTATATTTT
TRBJ2-3 | 15 | TRBV4-3 | TRBD2 | - | CASSQDSRETDTQYF | TGCGCCAGCAGCCAAGACTCGCGGGAGACAGATACGCAGTATTTT
TRBJ2-1 | 15 | TRBV30 | TRBD2 | - | CAWVKAGGPLSEQFF | TGTGCCTGGGTTAAAGCGGGGGGGCCCCTATCGGAGCAGTTCTTC
TRBJ2-2 | 12 | TRBV19 | - | - | CASRRDTGELFF | TGTGCCAGTCGACGGGACACCGGGGAGCTGTTTTTT
TRBJ2-2 | 17 | TRBV11-2 | TRBD2 | - | CASSFTISSGNTGELFF | TGTGCCAGCAGCTTCACGATCTCTAGCGGTAACACCGGGGAGCTGTTTTTT
TRBJ1-6 | 14 | TRBV28 | TRBD1 | - | CASSPGQGNSPLHF | TGTGCCAGCAGCCCAGGACAGGGTAATTCACCCCTCCACTTT
TRBJ2-1 | 13 | TRBV2 | TRBD1 | - | CASRQGIHNEQFF | TGTGCCAGCAGACAGGGGATCCACAATGAGCAGTTCTTC
TRBJ2-1 | 16 | TRBV5-1 | TRBD1 | few | CASSGSSGQGFNEQFF | TGCGCCAGCAGCGGATCCTCGGGACAGGGGTTTAATGAGCAGTTCTTC
TRBJ1-1 | 14 | TRBV6-5 | - | - | CASSYQQRTTEAFF | TGTGCCAGTAGTTACCAGCAAAGAACAACTGAAGCTTTCTTT
TRBJ1-1 | 15 | TRBV5-4 | - | - | CASSWGSGVNTEAFF | TGTGCCAGCAGCTGGGGCTCCGGGGTGAACACTGAAGCTTTCTTT
TRBJ1-6 | 13 | TRBV2 | - | - | CASSEALYSPLHF | TGTGCCAGCAGTGAAGCGTTGTACTCACCCCTCCACTTT
TRBJ2-2 | 14 | TRBV30 | TRBD1 | - | CAWDRGLNTGELFF | TGTGCCTGGGACAGGGGTCTTAACACCGGGGAGCTGTTTTTT
TRBJ1-5 | 16 | TRBV5-5 | - | few | CASSSAQGFSNQPQHF | TGTGCCAGCAGCTCAGCCCAGGGTTTCAGCAATCAGCCCCAGCATTTT
TRBJ1-2 | 14 | TRBV30 | TRBD1 | - | CAWMTNGQGHGYTF | TGTGCCTGGATGACCAACGGACAGGGCCACGGCTACACCTTC
TRBJ1-1 | 13 | TRBV18 | - | - | CASSPTGYAEAFF | TGTGCCAGCTCACCGACCGGGTATGCTGAAGCTTTCTTT
TRBJ1-6 | 15 | TRBV9 | - | - | CASSVGVTYNSPLHF | TGTGCCAGCAGCGTAGGGGTAACCTATAATTCACCCCTCCACTTT
TRBJ2-6 | 18 | TRBV5-1 | TRBD1 | - | CASSLVLQGAGGANVLTF | TGCGCCAGCAGCTTGGTTTTACAGGGGGCTGGTGGGGCCAACGTCCTGACTTTC
TRBJ2-6 | 16 | TRBV2 | - | - | CASSSDGYSGANVLTF | TGTGCCAGCAGCTCCGACGGATACTCTGGGGCCAACGTCCTGACTTTC
TRBJ1-2 | 15 | TRBV6-1 | TRBD1 | - | CASSTRDRGHYGYTF | TGTGCCAGCAGTACCCGGGACAGGGGACACTATGGCTACACCTTC
TRBJ1-2 | 13 | TRBV5-1 | - | - | CASSGPEGYGYTF | TGCGCCAGCAGTGGCCCCGAGGGCTATGGCTACACCTTC
TRBJ2-3 | 19 | TRBV7-2 | - | - | CASSLRRQGIRPDTDTQYF | TGTGCCAGCAGCCTTAGGAGGCAGGGAATCCGCCCTGACACAGATACGCAGTATTTT